This T cell receptor (beta chain) was captured by sequencing in a study of blood T cell repertoires in COVID-19. The wider study: Sources were T cells, B-cell-depleted T cells, or PBMCs; the material itself was cDNA or gDNA.

TCRdb keeps only in-frame clones here, not all; method: immunoSEQ multiplex PCR. Found here are 150,000 to 200,000 clones, 84% of them singletons; the top ten hold approximately 14%. The CDR3 has 18 amino acids. Germline CDR1 reads SGHVS; CDR2 reads FNYEAQ. V lost 0 bases to trimming and J lost 1 base, with 17 bases between them. This clone is judged large. Participants were aged about 18 to 89 years from around 25 US areas. Cohort 3 donors were reported recovered after two negative PCRs, clearance, or symptom resolution. Sequenced input: PBMCs or T cells enriched from blood (not recorded which). This receptor was identified in a middle-aged man who had recovered from COVID-19. The chain uses TRBV7-6 and TRBJ2-3, with D possibly TRBD2 on 6 matching bases. The CDR3 bases are TGTGCCAGCAGCTTAGCGTTTAGCGGAAGGAGGGGCACAGATACGCAGTATTTT. The encoded protein is CASSLAFSGRRGTDTQYF.